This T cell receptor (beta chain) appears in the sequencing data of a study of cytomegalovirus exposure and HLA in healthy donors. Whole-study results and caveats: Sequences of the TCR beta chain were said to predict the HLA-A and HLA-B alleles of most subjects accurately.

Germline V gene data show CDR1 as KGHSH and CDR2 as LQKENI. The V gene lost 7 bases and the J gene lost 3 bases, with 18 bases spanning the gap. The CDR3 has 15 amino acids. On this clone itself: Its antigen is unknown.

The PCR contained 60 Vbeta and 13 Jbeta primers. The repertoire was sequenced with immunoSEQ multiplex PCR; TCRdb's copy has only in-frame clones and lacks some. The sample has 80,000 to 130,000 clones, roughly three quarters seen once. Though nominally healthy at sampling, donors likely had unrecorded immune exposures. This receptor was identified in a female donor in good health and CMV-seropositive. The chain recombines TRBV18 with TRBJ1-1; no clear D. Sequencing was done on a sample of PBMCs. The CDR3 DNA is TGTGCCAGCTGTAGGCAGCAGGAGGCTTACACTGAAGCTTTCTTT. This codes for CASCRQQEAYTEAFF.